These 5 T cell receptor beta chains came from one sample sequenced in a study of T cell changes during pregnancy in multiple sclerosis. Method: immunoSEQ multiplex PCR; TCRdb's copy keeps in-frame clones and lacks some. The repertoire consists of 47,000 or so clones, with nearly 90% occurring once and the leading ten covering under 6.5%. Material: peripheral blood, obtained after pregnancy. These receptor sequences come from a female donor in good health, enrolled as a control in a pregnancy study.

V usage is TRBV6-5 and J usage is TRBJ2-7, with 10 nucleotides matching TRBD1. Germline trimming cut 6 bases from V and 3 bases from J; bases unmatched to any gene: 5. The germline V gene encodes CDR1 MNHEY and CDR2 SVGAGI. The CDR3 has 14 residues. The CDR3 is CASSPGQGVYEQYF. The DNA for the CDR3 is TGTGCCAGCAGCCCCGGACAGGGGGTCTACGAGCAGTACTTC.

The gene calls are TRBV4-2 and TRBJ1-3; D uncertain. Germline lookup yields CDR1 LGHNA and CDR2 YNFKEQ. The CDR3 has 16 amino acids. Trimming took 0 bases from V and 4 from J, leaving 13 bases between them. CDR3: CASSQDPGGAGNTIYF. CDR3 nucleotides: TGTGCCAGCAGCCAAGATCCCGGAGGAGCCGGAAACACCATATATTTT.

The chain is built from TRBV28 and TRBJ1-3, with D possibly TRBD1 on 5 matching bases. The CDR3 is made up of 15 amino acids. V was trimmed by 6 bases and J by 1 base, leaving 13 bases between them. Germline V gives CDR1 MDHEN, CDR2 SYDVKM. The CDR3, as DNA: TGTGCCAGCAGACCGGGGCGGGGGTCTGGAAACACCATATATTTT. Protein sequence: CASRPGRGSGNTIYF.

The chain uses TRBV5-1 and TRBJ2-3; a possible D gene is TRBD1 (6 bases). The CDR3 extends over 15 amino acids. V was clipped by 1 base and J by 2 bases, with 11 bases between them. The germline V gene has CDR1 SGHRS and CDR2 YFSETQ. CDR3 in amino acids: CASSLLGANTDTQYF. CDR3 coding DNA: TGCGCCAGCAGCTTGTTGGGGGCCAACACAGATACGCAGTATTTT.

This chain uses TRBV28 with TRBJ1-1, with 9 bases matching TRBD1. Per germline, CDR1 MDHEN and CDR2 SYDVKM. Trimming took 7 bases from V and 11 from J; bases not matched to a gene: 20. This CDR3 region has 16 residues. Written as DNA, the CDR3 is TGTGCCAGCACCCGCGCGGGACAGGGATACCTCAGTTCGGCTTTCTTT. It specifies CASTRAGQGYLSSAFF.